This T cell receptor (beta chain) derives from a study of blood T cell repertoires in COVID-19. The CDR3 runs to 13 residues. Germline V lookup: CDR1 MDHEN, CDR2 SYDVKM. Trimming left V 7 bases short and J 5 bases short, with 14 bases between. Sequencing was performed with immunoSEQ multiplex PCR; in TCRdb, only in-frame clones are kept and a portion is missing. The sample shows over 200,000 clones, 70% to 90% of them seen only once. Participants were aged roughly 18 to 90 years, lived in over 20 US areas, and enrolled virtually. Self-reported history from a screening survey and questionnaire set each donor's cohort. Recovery among Cohort 3 donors was established by two negative PCRs, clearance, or symptom resolution.

The chain recombines TRBV28 with TRBJ1-2; perhaps TRBD1 as D (5 bases). This sequence originates from a man under 40 who had recovered from COVID-19. Input material: PBMCs or T cells enriched from blood (not recorded which). The CDR3 spells CASMEGSGYGYTF. DNA for the CDR3: TGTGCCAGCATGGAGGGGAGTGGTTATGGCTACACCTTC.